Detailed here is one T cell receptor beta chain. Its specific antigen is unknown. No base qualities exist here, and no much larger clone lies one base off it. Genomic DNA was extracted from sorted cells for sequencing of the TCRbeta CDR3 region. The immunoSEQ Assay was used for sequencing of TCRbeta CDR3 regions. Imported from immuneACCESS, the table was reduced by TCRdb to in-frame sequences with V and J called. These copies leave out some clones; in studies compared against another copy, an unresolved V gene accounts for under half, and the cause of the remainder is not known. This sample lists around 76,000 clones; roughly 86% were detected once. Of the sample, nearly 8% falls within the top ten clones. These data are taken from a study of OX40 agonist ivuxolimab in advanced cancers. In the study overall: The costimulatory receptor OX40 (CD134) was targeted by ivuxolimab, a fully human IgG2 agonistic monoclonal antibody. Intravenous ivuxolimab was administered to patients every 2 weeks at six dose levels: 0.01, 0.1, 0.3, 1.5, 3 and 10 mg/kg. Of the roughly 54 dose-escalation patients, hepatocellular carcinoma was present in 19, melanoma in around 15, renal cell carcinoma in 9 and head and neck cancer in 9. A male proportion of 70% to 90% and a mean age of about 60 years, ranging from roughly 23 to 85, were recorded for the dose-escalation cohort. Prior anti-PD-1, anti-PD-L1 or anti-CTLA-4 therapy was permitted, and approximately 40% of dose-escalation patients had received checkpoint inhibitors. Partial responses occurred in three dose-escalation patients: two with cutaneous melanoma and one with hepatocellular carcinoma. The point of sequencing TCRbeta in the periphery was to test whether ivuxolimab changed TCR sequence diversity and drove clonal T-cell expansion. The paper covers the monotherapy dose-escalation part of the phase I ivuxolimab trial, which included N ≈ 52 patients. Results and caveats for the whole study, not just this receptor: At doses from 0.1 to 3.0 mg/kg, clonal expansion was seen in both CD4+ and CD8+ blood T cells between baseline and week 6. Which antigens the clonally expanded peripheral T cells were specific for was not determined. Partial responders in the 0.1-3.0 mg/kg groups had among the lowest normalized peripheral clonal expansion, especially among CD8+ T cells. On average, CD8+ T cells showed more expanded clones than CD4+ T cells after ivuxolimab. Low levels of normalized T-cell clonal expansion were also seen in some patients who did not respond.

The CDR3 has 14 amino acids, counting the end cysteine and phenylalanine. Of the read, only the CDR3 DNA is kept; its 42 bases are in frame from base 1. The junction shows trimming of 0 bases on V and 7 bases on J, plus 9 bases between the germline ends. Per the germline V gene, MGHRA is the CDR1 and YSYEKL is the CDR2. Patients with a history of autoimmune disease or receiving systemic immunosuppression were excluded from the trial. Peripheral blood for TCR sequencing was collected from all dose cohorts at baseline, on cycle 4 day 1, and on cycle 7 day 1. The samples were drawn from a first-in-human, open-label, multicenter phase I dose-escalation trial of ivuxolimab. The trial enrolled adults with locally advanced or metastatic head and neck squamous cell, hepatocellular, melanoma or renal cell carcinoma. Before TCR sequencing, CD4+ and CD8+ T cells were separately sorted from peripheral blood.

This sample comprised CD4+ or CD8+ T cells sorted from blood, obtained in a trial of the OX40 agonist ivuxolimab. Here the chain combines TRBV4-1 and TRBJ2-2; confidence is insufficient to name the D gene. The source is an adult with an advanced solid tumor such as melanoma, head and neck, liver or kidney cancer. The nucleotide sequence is TGCGCCAGCAGCCAAGACAAGGGATTCGGGGAGCTGTTTTTT. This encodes CASSQDKGFGELFF.